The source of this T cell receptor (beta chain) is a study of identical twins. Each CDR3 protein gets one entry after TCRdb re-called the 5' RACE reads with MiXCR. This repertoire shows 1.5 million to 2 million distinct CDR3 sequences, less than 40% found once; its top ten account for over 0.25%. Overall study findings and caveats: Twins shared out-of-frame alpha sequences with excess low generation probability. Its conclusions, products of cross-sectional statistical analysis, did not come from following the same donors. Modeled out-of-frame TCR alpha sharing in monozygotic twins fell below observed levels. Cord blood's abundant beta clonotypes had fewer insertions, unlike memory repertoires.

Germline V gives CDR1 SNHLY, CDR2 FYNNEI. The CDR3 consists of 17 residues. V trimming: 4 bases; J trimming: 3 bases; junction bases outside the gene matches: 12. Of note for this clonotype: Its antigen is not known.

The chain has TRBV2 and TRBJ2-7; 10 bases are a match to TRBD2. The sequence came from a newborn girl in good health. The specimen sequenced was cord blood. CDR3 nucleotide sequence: TGTGCCAGCAGTGCCCTTTCGGGACTAGCGAGCTTCTACGAGCAGTACTTC. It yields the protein CASSALSGLASFYEQYF.